This T cell receptor (beta chain) is drawn from a study of T cell responses to AZD1222 COVID-19 vaccine. As for the study in general: Second-dose intervals near 4 or 12 weeks were combined.

Study observations and caveats: Spike-specific TCR breadth and depth rose after two AZD1222 doses. No repertoire was sampled before or during the peak T cell response, only after it. Baseline testing showed seropositivity in only a handful of AZD1222 recipients.

The CDR3 consists of 18 residues. J gave up 2 bases and V 2 bases, and 13 bases lay outside the gene matches. Per the germline V gene, CDR1 is LGHNA and CDR2 is YNFKEQ. The protocol was immunoSEQ multiplex PCR, while the TCRdb copy is restricted to in-frame clones and leaves out a portion. This repertoire shows 65,000 to 85,000 clones, about 88% found once; its top ten account for about 11%. Of note for this clone: Its matching antigen is unknown.

The origin of this receptor is an adult in good health. This specimen was peripheral blood, taken on day 0 of AZD1222 vaccination. The chain links TRBV4-2 to TRBJ2-7; 9 nucleotides match TRBD1. CDR3 residues: CASSQQRPGTGIPYEQYF. CDR3 bases: TGTGCCAGCAGCCAACAGCGCCCCGGGACAGGGATCCCCTACGAGCAGTACTTC.